This T cell receptor (beta chain) was recorded in a study of identical twins. General study findings and limits: High-abundance cord blood beta clonotypes had fewer insertions; memory repertoires showed none.

Unique molecular identifiers were present on the cDNA, and a universal primer site came from template switching. TCRdb fed the 5' RACE reads into MiXCR, producing one record per CDR3 protein. The table has hundreds of thousands of distinct CDR3 sequences, about 8.9% seen once; the top ten hold around 2.1%. The V end lost 4 bases, the J end lost 0 bases, and 8 bases lay between the germline ends. Germline CDR1 reads SGHDT; CDR2 reads YYEEEE. The CDR3 is 14 amino acids. Worth noting for this clonotype: Its antigen is as yet unknown.

The sample was also linked to a second study, of yellow fever vaccine responses in identical twins.

The chain joins TRBV5-6 to TRBJ1-5, with D tentatively TRBD1 (6 bases). Source material: memory (CD45RO+) T cells sorted from blood. This TCR was sampled from a woman younger than 35 in good health. The CDR3 coding sequence is TGTGCCAGCAGCGCGGACAGTAGCAATCAGCCCCAGCATTTT. It is translated as CASSADSSNQPQHF. Based on the CDR3 plus reference TRBV5-6 and TRBJ1-5, the full variable domain is DAGVTQSPTHLIKTRGQQVTLRCSPKSGHDTVSWYQQALGQGPQFIFQYYEEEERQRGNFPDRFSGHQFPNYSSELNVNALLLGDSALYLCASSADSSNQPQHFGDGTRLSIL.